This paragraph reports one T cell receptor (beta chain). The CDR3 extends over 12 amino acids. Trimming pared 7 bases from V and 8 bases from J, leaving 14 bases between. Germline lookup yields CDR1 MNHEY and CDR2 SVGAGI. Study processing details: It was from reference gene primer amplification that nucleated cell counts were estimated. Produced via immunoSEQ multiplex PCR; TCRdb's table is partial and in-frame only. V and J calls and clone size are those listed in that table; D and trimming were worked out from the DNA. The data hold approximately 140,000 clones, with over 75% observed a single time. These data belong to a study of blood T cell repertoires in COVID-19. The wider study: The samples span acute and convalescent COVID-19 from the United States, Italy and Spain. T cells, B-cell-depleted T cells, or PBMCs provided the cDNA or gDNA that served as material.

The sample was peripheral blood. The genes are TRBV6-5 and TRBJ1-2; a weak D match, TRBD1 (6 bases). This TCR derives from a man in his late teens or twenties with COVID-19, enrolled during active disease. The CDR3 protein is CASTKQGGGYTF. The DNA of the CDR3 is TGTGCCAGCACTAAACAGGGCGGGGGCTACACCTTC.